A selection of T cell receptor beta chains follows, all from one sample in a study of shared clonotypes between healthy human individuals. This table comes from immunoSEQ multiplex PCR, and its TCRdb copy is limited to in-frame clones, with some not included. The table has approximately 2,200,000 clones, 90% to 95% seen once; the top ten hold 1.5% to 2%. The sequencing input was naive CD8+ T cells from PBMCs. These receptors came from a man between 18 and 29 years old in good health. Some clones in this sample may be carry-over from other donors' samples. CDR3s include the opening cysteine and the closing phenylalanine or tryptophan. The D gene is left open where the match is weak. Rows give clone size only sometimes, using once, few, many, or a class for an expanded clone.

D gene | clone size | J gene | V gene | CDR3 DNA | CDR3 protein
TRBD2 | - | TRBJ2-7 | TRBV7-9 | TGTGCCAGCAGCCAGACAACTAGCGGGAGCTACGAGCAGTACTTC | CASSQTTSGSYEQYF
TRBD2 | - | TRBJ2-3 | TRBV9 | TGTGCCAGCAGCGACAGGGGACTAGCGGGAGGGCCGGGCACAGATACGCAGTATTTT | CASSDRGLAGGPGTDTQYF
- | - | TRBJ2-1 | TRBV9 | TGTGCCAGCAGCGTAGGGGGAGAGCAGTTCTTC | CASSVGGEQFF
- | - | TRBJ1-2 | TRBV27 | TGTGCCAGCAGTCTGGCGGGCTCCAGCTATGGCTACACCTTC | CASSLAGSSYGYTF
- | - | TRBJ1-5 | TRBV28 | TGTGCCAGCAGCCCCTCGCTGGGGGGGGGCAATCAGCCCCAGCATTTT | CASSPSLGGGNQPQHF
TRBD2 | - | TRBJ2-1 | TRBV6-4 | TGTGCCAGCAGTGCCGTTCGACTAGCGGGGGACGAGCAGTTCTTC | CASSAVRLAGDEQFF
TRBD1 | - | TRBJ2-5 | TRBV29-1 | TGCAGCGTGGGGCACCGGGACAGGGGAGAGACCCAGTACTTC | CSVGHRDRGETQYF
TRBD2 | - | TRBJ2-7 | TRBV27 | TGTGCCAGCAGTTTCCGATCTAGCGCGGGAGGGCCCCCCTACGAGCAGTACTTC | CASSFRSSAGGPPYEQYF
- | - | TRBJ1-5 | TRBV7-2 | TGTGCCAGCAGCCCGGACCCATATAGCAATCAGCCCCAGCATTTT | CASSPDPYSNQPQHF
- | - | TRBJ2-7 | TRBV29-1 | TGCAGCGTTGTTGGAGGGATTCGCTCCTACGAGCAGTACTTC | CSVVGGIRSYEQYF
TRBD1 | once | TRBJ1-1 | TRBV9 | TGTGCCAGCAGCGTAGGTAGGGGGCCCACTGAAGCTTTCTTT | CASSVGRGPTEAFF
- | - | TRBJ2-7 | TRBV6-6 | TGTGCCAGCAGTGGGAGACCCCCGGAGCAGTACTTC | CASSGRPPEQYF
- | - | TRBJ1-3 | TRBV10-3 | TGTGCCATCAGTGAGGGACGGACCACTGGAAACACCATATATTTT | CAISEGRTTGNTIYF
- | - | TRBJ2-7 | TRBV5-5 | TGTGCCAGCAGCTTGATTGAAGGGTCCGAGCAGTACTTC | CASSLIEGSEQYF
TRBD2 | once | TRBJ2-1 | TRBV10-3 | TGTGCCATCAGACAACGACTAGCGGGACCTAGCTACAATGAGCAGTTCTTC | CAIRQRLAGPSYNEQFF
TRBD1 | - | TRBJ1-1 | TRBV10-3 | TGTGCCATCAGTGAGCCTAACCGGGACAGTGCCGACACTGAAGCTTTCTTT | CAISEPNRDSADTEAFF
- | - | TRBJ1-1 | TRBV9 | TGTGCCAGCAGCGTAGCCGGACATATGAACACTGAAGCTTTCTTT | CASSVAGHMNTEAFF
TRBD1 | - | TRBJ2-7 | TRBV30 | TGTGCCTGGGACAGGGTATACGAGCAGTACTTC | CAWDRVYEQYF
- | - | TRBJ2-6 | TRBV28 | TGTGCCAGCAGTTTAATTGGCTCTGGGGCCAACGTCCTGACTTTC | CASSLIGSGANVLTF
- | - | TRBJ1-5 | TRBV14 | TGTGCCAGCAGCCAAGGAGGGGCGCAGAATCAGCCCCAGCATTTT | CASSQGGAQNQPQHF
TRBD1 | once | TRBJ1-1 | TRBV2 | TGTGCCAGCAGATGGTTTACAGGGGGCTTAAAGGACACTGAAGCTTTCTTT | CASRWFTGGLKDTEAFF
- | - | TRBJ2-3 | TRBV15 | TGTGCCACCAGCAACCCCTATAGGGCGAGGGAAGATACGCAGTATTTT | CATSNPYRAREDTQYF
TRBD2 | - | TRBJ2-1 | TRBV5-1 | TGCGCCAGCAGCTTGTACGGTCCCGCGGGAGGGCCAGATGAGCAGTTCTTC | CASSLYGPAGGPDEQFF
TRBD1 | - | TRBJ2-5 | TRBV2 | TGTGCCAGGACGACCGGACAGGGGGCAAGTGTTCGGTACCAAGAGACCCAGTACTTC | CARTTGQGASVRYQETQYF
TRBD1 | - | TRBJ1-2 | TRBV4-3 | TGCGCCAGCAGCCTGGGGACAGCAAACTATGGCTACACCTTC | CASSLGTANYGYTF
TRBD1 | - | TRBJ2-5 | TRBV9 | TGTGCCAGCAGCGCCTTCTTGTCCGGGACAGGGCGGGAGACCCAGTACTTC | CASSAFLSGTGRETQYF
- | - | TRBJ1-3 | TRBV7-9 | TGTGCCAGCAGCTCTCACGCGGGGTCGTCTGGAAACACCATATATTTT | CASSSHAGSSGNTIYF
TRBD1 | - | TRBJ2-7 | TRBV30 | TGTGCCGCCAGGGGGACAGGGTACTACGAGCAGTACTTC | CAARGTGYYEQYF
- | - | TRBJ1-2 | TRBV28 | TGTGCCAGCAGTTTAGTCAGGGCCATGGGCTACACCTTC | CASSLVRAMGYTF
- | - | TRBJ2-7 | TRBV30 | TGTGCCTGGAGTGTAAACCCCACCTACGAGCAGTACTTC | CAWSVNPTYEQYF
- | - | TRBJ1-2 | TRBV7-9 | TGTGCCAGCAGCTCAGTGGCCCGGGCTAACTATGGCTACACCTTC | CASSSVARANYGYTF
TRBD2 | - | TRBJ2-7 | TRBV27 | TGTGCCAGCCGTAGCGGGACCCCCTACGAGCAGTACTTC | CASRSGTPYEQYF
TRBD2 | - | TRBJ2-5 | TRBV6-5 | TGTGCCAGCAGTTACCCGGGACTAGCGGGACAAGAGACCCAGTACTTC | CASSYPGLAGQETQYF
- | - | TRBJ2-5 | TRBV27 | TGTGCCAGCAGTTTATTGGAAGGGGAGACCCAGTACTTC | CASSLLEGETQYF
- | - | TRBJ2-5 | TRBV7-8 | TGTGCCAGCAGCGCGAGAACAGGGACGGGTCAGACCCAGTACTTC | CASSARTGTGQTQYF
- | - | TRBJ2-6 | TRBV10-3 | TGTGCCATCAGTGAATCGTCCAGGGGAACTGGGGCCAACGTCCTGACTTTC | CAISESSRGTGANVLTF
- | - | TRBJ2-5 | TRBV4-2 | TGTGCCAGCAGCTATCAGGGAGAAGAGACCCAGTACTTC | CASSYQGEETQYF
TRBD2 | - | TRBJ2-1 | TRBV7-9 | TGTGCCAGCACCCAGGGGACTAGCTCCTACAATGAGCAGTTCTTC | CASTQGTSSYNEQFF
- | - | TRBJ2-7 | TRBV7-6 | TGTGCCAGCAGCTTAGCCCCGCGATCGAACTTATACGAGCAGTACTTC | CASSLAPRSNLYEQYF
- | - | TRBJ2-1 | TRBV27 | TGTGCCAGCCGCCAGGGGGGCCCCTACAATGAGCAGTTCTTC | CASRQGGPYNEQFF
TRBD1 | once | TRBJ2-7 | TRBV19 | TGTGCCACCCACCCAGGGACAGGGGCCTACGAGCAGTACTTC | CATHPGTGAYEQYF
TRBD2 | once | TRBJ2-1 | TRBV29-1 | TGCAGCGTTGACCCTAGCGGGAACTACAATGAGCAGTTCTTC | CSVDPSGNYNEQFF